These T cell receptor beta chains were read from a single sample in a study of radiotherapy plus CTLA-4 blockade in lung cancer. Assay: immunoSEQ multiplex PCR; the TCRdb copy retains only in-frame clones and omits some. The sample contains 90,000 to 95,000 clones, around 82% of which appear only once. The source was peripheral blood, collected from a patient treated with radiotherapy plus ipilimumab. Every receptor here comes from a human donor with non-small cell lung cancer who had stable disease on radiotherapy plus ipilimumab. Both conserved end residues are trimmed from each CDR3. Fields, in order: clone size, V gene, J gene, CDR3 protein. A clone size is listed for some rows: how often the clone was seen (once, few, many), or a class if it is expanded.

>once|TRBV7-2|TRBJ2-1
ASSLGTGTSGEQF
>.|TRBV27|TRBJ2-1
ASSPPGRDRARLSSYNEQF
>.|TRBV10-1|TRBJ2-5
ASSESQETQY
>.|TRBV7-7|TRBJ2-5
ASSPSGSKETQY
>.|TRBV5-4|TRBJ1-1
ASSSEPTVNTEAF
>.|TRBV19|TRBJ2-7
ASRMDSSYEQY
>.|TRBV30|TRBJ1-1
AWSSGILNTEAF
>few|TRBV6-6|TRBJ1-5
ASSYSGGSSNQPQH
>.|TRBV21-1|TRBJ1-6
VSRKDGLRSATPLH
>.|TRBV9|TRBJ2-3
ASSVLRQGDTDTQY
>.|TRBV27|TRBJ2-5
ASSPTPKQETQY
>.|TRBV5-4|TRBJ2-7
ASSPEYKGEQY
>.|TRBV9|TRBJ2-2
ASSVTTGELF
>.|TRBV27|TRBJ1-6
ASSTRGSYSPLH
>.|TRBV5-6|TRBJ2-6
ASSLLGNSGANVLT
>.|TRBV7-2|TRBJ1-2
ASSLLQPREYGYT
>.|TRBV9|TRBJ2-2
ASTPGGRPNTGELF
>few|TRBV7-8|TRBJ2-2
ASSSRASTGELF
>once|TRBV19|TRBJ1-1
ASSIDHRNTEAF
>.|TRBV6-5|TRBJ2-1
ASKGQGGIEQF
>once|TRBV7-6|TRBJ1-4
ASSSVRDRDHEKLF
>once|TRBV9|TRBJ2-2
ASSASGLPRPTGELF
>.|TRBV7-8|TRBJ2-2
ASSGQGLVKPGELF
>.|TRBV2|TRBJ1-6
ASKDVLGSSYNSPLH
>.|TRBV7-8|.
ASSLEVGGSARSYEQY
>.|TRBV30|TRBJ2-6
AWSGVRGLTGANVLT
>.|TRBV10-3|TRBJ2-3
ATTTSGGAVDTQY
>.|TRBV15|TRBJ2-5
ATSRSSGILN
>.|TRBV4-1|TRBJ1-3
ASSQEWVSGNTIY
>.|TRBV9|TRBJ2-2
ASSVVGGAFNTGELF
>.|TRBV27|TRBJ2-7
ASRQTGTYEQY
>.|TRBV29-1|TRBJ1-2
SVGKLAGTNYGYT
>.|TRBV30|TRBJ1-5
AWSRGRHRERQPQH
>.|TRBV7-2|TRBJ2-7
ASRAGGSSYEQY
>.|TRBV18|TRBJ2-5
ASSPQLARTGVQETQY
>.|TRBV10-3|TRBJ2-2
AISESTGAPTGELF
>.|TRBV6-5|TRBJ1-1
ASSYSRFRGTEAF
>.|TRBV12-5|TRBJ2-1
ASGLGYEQF
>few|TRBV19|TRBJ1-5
ASSPRGAQPQH
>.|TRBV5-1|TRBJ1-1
ASSLAGTPGAF
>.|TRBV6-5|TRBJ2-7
ASSPLAGAYEQY
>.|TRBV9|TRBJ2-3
ASSASGTGVTDTQY
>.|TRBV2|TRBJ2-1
ASMTREPPSEQF
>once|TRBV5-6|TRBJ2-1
ASIPTGSGSEQF
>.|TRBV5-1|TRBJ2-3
ASSLGDSTDTQY
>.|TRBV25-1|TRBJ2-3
ASSESAGADTQY
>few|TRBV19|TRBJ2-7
ASSIVETGEREQY
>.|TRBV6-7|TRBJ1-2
ASSYSRARNYGYT
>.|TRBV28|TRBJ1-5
ASSFAGGSNQPQH
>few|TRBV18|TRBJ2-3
ASSPPLAGTDTQY
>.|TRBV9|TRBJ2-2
ASSAAGGKPPGELF
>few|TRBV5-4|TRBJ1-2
ASSLVAANYGYT